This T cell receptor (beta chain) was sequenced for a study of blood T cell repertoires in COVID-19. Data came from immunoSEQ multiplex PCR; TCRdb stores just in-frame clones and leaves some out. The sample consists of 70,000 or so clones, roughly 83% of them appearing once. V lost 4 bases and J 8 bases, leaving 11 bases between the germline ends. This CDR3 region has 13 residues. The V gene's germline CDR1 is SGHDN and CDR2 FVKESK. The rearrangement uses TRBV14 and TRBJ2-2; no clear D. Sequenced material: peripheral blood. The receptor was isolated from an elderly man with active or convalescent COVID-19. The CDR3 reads CASSPWQVGELFF. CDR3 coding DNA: TGTGCCAGCAGCCCCTGGCAGGTTGGGGAGCTGTTTTTT.